These 6 T cell receptor beta chains share one sample of origin, sequenced in a study of T cells expressing NK-cell markers. TCRdb re-analyzed the 5' RACE reads; it lists each CDR3 protein once, without DNA. The specimen's table records almost 450,000 distinct CDR3 sequences. Sequencing was performed on blood T cells: a sorted CD56 or NKG2C T cell subset, CD4+ or CD8+ T cells, or bulk PBMC T cells (not recorded which). The receptors were sampled from a woman aged 18 to 75 in good health.

The rearrangement joins TRBV13 to TRBJ2-7; no DNA is available, so the TRBD2 call from TCRdb remains unchecked. Germline loops: CDR1 PRHDT, CDR2 FYEKMQ (reference sequence). The CDR3 totals 18 residues. The CDR3 region is CASSPRTSGRPSSYEQYF.

The chain employs TRBV6-5 and TRBJ1-2. Germline V CDR1 and CDR2: MNHEY, SVGAGI. The CDR3 extends over 15 amino acids. CDR3 loop: CASSYYLELNYGYTF.

The rearrangement links TRBV24-1 to TRBJ2-3; TCRdb's D call, TRBD1, is unchecked because there is no DNA. CDR1 KGHDR and CDR2 SFDVKD come from the germline V gene. This CDR3 is 19 amino acids long. Here the CDR3 reads CATSDPPDRGLTGGDTQYF.

The rearrangement uses TRBV20-1 and TRBJ2-2. Looked up from germline, CDR1 is DFQATT and CDR2 is SNEGSKA (reference sequence). The CDR3 is 16 residues long. The CDR3 loop reads CSARDSERTNTGELFF.

The chain employs TRBV27 and TRBJ1-3; TCRdb's D call of TRBD1 is untestable without DNA. This CDR3 is 14 amino acids long. Germline V gene sequence: CDR1 MNHEY, CDR2 SMNVEV (reference sequence). CDR3 in amino acids: CASSQQGTGNTIYF.

V and J are TRBV25-1 and TRBJ1-2; TCRdb's D call of TRBD1 is untestable without DNA. The CDR3 consists of 16 residues. CDR1 is MGHDK, CDR2 SYGVNS, per germline. The CDR3 here is CASSEPGTGGVYGYTF.